The present T cell receptor (beta chain) was sequenced within a study of blood T cells in healthy people across ages. For the second PCR, which ran for about 7 to 11 cycles, a sample-barcoded 5' primer and a J-beta primer mix were used. TCRdb recomputed calls from the 5' RACE reads with MiXCR, one row per CDR3 protein. The sample gives about 1,000,000 distinct CDR3 sequences, under 45% of which show up once; approximately 17% is in the top ten. The junction had 7 bases not matched to a gene; V was cut back by 0 bases and J by 4 bases. Germline V gene sequence: CDR1 SGDLS, CDR2 YYNGEE. There are 15 residues in the CDR3.

The specimen was blood. The chain employs TRBV9 and TRBJ2-7; 7 bases map to TRBD2. This receptor was obtained from a woman aged 55-69 years in good health. The DNA of the CDR3 is TGTGCCAGCAGCGTAGATCCTAGCGGCAATTACGAGCAGTACTTC. Protein product: CASSVDPSGNYEQYF.